This T cell receptor (beta chain) was identified during a study of T cell repertoires in cytomegalovirus infection. Study results and caveats: CMV carriers with the relevant HLA were identified by cumulative public TCR beta family frequency.

Comment on this clonotype: No antigen is known for it.

Using its own MiXCR run on the reads, TCRdb lists one record per CDR3 protein. The repertoire holds some 170,000 distinct CDR3 sequences, with about a sixth as singletons. With 4 bases removed from V and 7 bases from J, the gap between germline ends came to 9 bases. Germline lookup yields CDR1 SGHRS and CDR2 YFSETQ. The CDR3 runs 12 residues. Sequenced: CD8+ T cells from PBMCs. The source is a human donor in good health (CMV status not recorded). Some clones in this sample may be carry-over from other donors' samples. The chain recombines TRBV5-1 with TRBJ2-1; D uncertain. Here the CDR3 reads CASSLNNNEQFF. DNA for the CDR3: TGCGCCAGCAGCCTAAACAATAATGAGCAGTTCTTC.